A selection of T cell receptor beta chains follows, all from one sample in a study of blood T cell repertoires in COVID-19. Measured with immunoSEQ multiplex PCR; TCRdb has only the in-frame clones, and not every one. Of more than 400,000 clones listed, about 85% are singletons. Source material: PBMCs or T cells enriched from blood (not recorded which). These receptors were taken from a woman aged 18-29 years who had recovered from COVID-19. Both conserved end residues are part of each CDR3. Size values are once, few and many counts, or a class for expanded clones, and some rows have none.

>few|TRBJ1-5|TRBV30
CAWTSGQGKGQPQHF
>NA|TRBJ2-5|TRBV18
CASSPRLALQETQYF
>NA|TRBJ2-1|TRBV28
CASSFARSSYNEQFF
>NA|TRBJ2-7|TRBV6-5
CASSPLASSYEQYF
>NA|TRBJ2-4|TRBV14
CASSPGQGRDIQYF
>NA|TRBJ2-1|TRBV7-9
CASSSVSGDSYNEQFF
>NA|TRBJ1-2|TRBV2
CASTRVRTANYGYTF
>NA|TRBJ2-3|TRBV5-1
CASSWLQGSTDTQYF
>NA|TRBJ1-6|TRBV3-1/TRBV3-2
CASSQDLGHLSNSPLHF
>NA|TRBJ2-7|TRBV28
CASSLWGQHSYEQYF
>NA|TRBJ1-2|TRBV30
CAWSVLGHYGYTF
>once|TRBJ1-1|TRBV5-1
CASSWGLGGQGTRHTEAFF
>NA|TRBJ2-3|TRBV4-2
CASSQVEAGLAGADTQYF
>NA|TRBJ2-5|TRBV11-2
CASSLRLAGGTETQYF
>NA|TRBJ2-1|TRBV12-3/TRBV12-4
CASSSGTFNEQFF
>NA|TRBJ1-4|TRBV5-1
CASSLGQGRDEKLFF
>NA|TRBJ2-4|TRBV2
CASSEGGGIQYF
>NA|TRBJ2-5|TRBV5-6
CASSSLGGTSQETQYF
>NA|TRBJ1-1|TRBV19
CASSTTTETEAFF
>NA|TRBJ2-2|TRBV19
CASSYGDTGELFF
>NA|TRBJ2-4|TRBV11-2
CASSLEGAANIQYF
>few|TRBJ1-2|TRBV6-5
CASRQPGQGSGGYTF
>NA|TRBJ1-1|TRBV2
CASTTREGAEAFF
>NA|TRBJ1-2|TRBV28
CASSPGGGYTF
>NA|TRBJ1-5|TRBV9
CASSVGAGNQPQHF
>NA|TRBJ2-5|TRBV6-5
CACRGGGEETQYF
>NA|TRBJ2-3|TRBV4-1
CASSVVAGGTDTQYF
>NA|TRBJ1-1|TRBV7-8
CASSLEGQGWNTEAFF
>NA|TRBJ1-1|TRBV2
CASMRDGGGAFF
>NA|TRBJ2-7|TRBV5-1
CASSSGGGGAEQYF
>few|TRBJ2-1|TRBV28
CASRGRRGYNEQFF
>NA|TRBJ1-6|TRBV5-6
CASSLLGGPYNSPLHF
>NA|TRBJ2-5|TRBV5-1
CASSPEGGRGETQYF
>NA|TRBJ1-5|TRBV18
CASSPPNAQSNQPQHF
>NA|TRBJ1-1|TRBV30
CAWSVRTPQGVDTEAFF
>NA|TRBJ1-2|TRBV19
CASRLRGRAADGYTF
>NA|TRBJ1-2|TRBV2
CASSLEGYNYGYTF
>NA|TRBJ2-5|TRBV2
CASSGSGGSGETQYF
>NA|TRBJ2-1|TRBV7-2
CASSPYAGGFRNEQFF
>NA|TRBJ1-6|TRBV5-1
CASSPDSYNSPLHF
>NA|TRBJ1-3|TRBV11-2
CASSSSAPGQGFGNTIYF
>NA|TRBJ1-1|TRBV28
CASSLISGTGSNTEAFF